This T cell receptor (beta chain) was found in a study of T cells in Graves' hyperthyroidism and ophthalmopathy. Study results and limitations: Median prediction lead before ophthalmopathy onset was 6.5 months with the model. Blood also contained most expanded thyroid clonotypes above 0.001.

The length of the CDR3 is 14 residues. V shed 5 bases and J 2 bases; nucleotides not matched to a gene: 6. CDR1 is KGHSH, CDR2 LQKENI, per germline. Clinical symptoms, serum thyroxine and TRAb, thyroid ultrasound and orbital computed tomography were used for the diagnoses. Cells are PBMCs isolated from about 10 ml of fresh blood. Remarks on this clonotype: Its antigen is as yet unknown.

Amplification yielded TCR beta CDR3 regions, with RNA transcripts as the source. A set of HTBI primers served as the primers for a first-round RT-PCR of the TCR CDR3. TCRdb analysed the multiplex PCR reads with MiXCR anew, one entry per CDR3 protein. The table records about 260,000 distinct CDR3 sequences, roughly 20% of them present only once. The rearrangement links TRBV18 to TRBJ2-7; TRBD1 matches 7 bases. The material sequenced was blood. This TCR derives from a man younger than 45 with Graves' ophthalmopathy. CDR3 amino acids: CASSSRDRAYEQYF. The CDR3 DNA is TGTGCCAGCTCATCCCGGGACAGAGCCTACGAGCAGTACTTC.